The 7 T cell receptor beta chains in this list originate from one sample, sequenced in a study of blood T cell repertoires in COVID-19. The method was immunoSEQ multiplex PCR; TCRdb's version includes in-frame clones alone and lacks a portion of them. The sample carries about 300,000 clones, more than 85% recorded once. Material for sequencing was peripheral blood. These receptors were collected from a woman in her twenties or thirties with COVID-19, enrolled during active disease.

This chain joins TRBV30 and TRBJ1-2; a possible D gene is TRBD1 (5 bases). Germline CDR1 reads GTSNPN; CDR2 reads SVGIG (reference sequence). Trimming took 5 bases from V and 0 from J, leaving 10 bases between them. This CDR3 region has 13 residues. The CDR3 sequence is CAWWGLTNYGYTF. The CDR3 DNA reads TGTGCCTGGTGGGGACTTACTAACTATGGCTACACCTTC.

The CDR3 bases are TGTGCCAGCAGGCCTCAGGGAATCTCTGGAAACACCATATATTTT. Translated, it gives CASRPQGISGNTIYF. The chain has TRBV6-5 and TRBJ1-3, with a possible D match to TRBD1 (5 bases). CDR3 length: 15 residues. Trimming removed 6 bases at V and 0 bases at J, with 12 bases between. The germline CDR1 and CDR2 sequences are MNHEY and SVGAGI.

This clone was observed a single time. The chain combines TRBV4-2 with TRBJ1-2; D remains unclear. The CDR3 is 14 amino acids. Trimming removed 0 bases from V and 1 base from J, with 6 bases in between. Germline CDR1 is LGHNA and CDR2 is YNFKEQ. The CDR3 region has the DNA TGTGCCAGCAGCCAAGAGGGCAGTAACTATGGCTACACCTTC. This sequence encodes CASSQEGSNYGYTF.

This rearrangement joins TRBV3-1 (or the pseudogene TRBV3-2) to TRBJ1-5; D ambiguous. Germline V gene sequence: CDR1 LGHDT, CDR2 YNNKEL (reference sequence). Trimming stripped 4 bases from V and 6 bases from J, with 7 bases between. The CDR3 length is 12 residues. The CDR3, as DNA: TGTGCCAGCAGCCTGGCGGGTCAGCCCCAGCATTTT. Its translation: CASSLAGQPQHF.

The chain is built from TRBV5-1 and TRBJ1-6; D ambiguous. The CDR3 runs to 13 residues. Germline values: CDR1 SGHRS, CDR2 YFSETQ. Between the trimmed V and J ends, which lost 5 bases and 8 bases, there was a span of 11 bases. CDR3 DNA: TGCGCCAGCAGGGTTCAGGAGGATTCACCCCTCCACTTT. It codes for CASRVQEDSPLHF.

The gene calls are TRBV5-1 and TRBJ2-3, with TRBD2 identical over 14 bases. J gave up 2 bases and V 1 base, and 3 bases lay outside the gene matches. The CDR3 is 17 amino acids. The germline CDR1 and CDR2 sequences are SGHRS and YFSETQ. CDR3 DNA: TGCGCCAGCAGCTTGAGGGGACTAGCGGGGGACACAGATACGCAGTATTTT. Protein sequence: CASSLRGLAGDTDTQYF.

V is TRBV9 and J is TRBJ2-7; 11 bases are shared with TRBD1. Looked up from germline, CDR1 is SGDLS and CDR2 is YYNGEE. The CDR3 is 15 amino acids. The V and J ends lost 2 bases and 6 bases, in that order; junction bases with no gene match: 7. In DNA form, the CDR3 reads TGTGCCAGCAGCGTCAGGACAGGGGGCAGTTCCGAGCAGTACTTC. It is translated as CASSVRTGGSSEQYF.